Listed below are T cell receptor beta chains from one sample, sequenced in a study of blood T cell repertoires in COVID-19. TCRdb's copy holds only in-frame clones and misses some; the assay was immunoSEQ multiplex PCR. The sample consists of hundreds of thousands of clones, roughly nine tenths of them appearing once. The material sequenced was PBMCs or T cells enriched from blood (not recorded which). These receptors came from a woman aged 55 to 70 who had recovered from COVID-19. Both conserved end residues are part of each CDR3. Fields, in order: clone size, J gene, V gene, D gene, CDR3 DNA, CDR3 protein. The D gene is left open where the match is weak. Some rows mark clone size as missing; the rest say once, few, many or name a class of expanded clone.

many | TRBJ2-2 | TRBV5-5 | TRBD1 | TGTGCCAGCAGCCGGGACAGGGTCACCGGGGAGCTGTTTTTT | CASSRDRVTGELFF
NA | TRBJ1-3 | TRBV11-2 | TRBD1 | TGTGCCAGCAGCTTATACCGTTCCAGGGGGAGCTCTGGAAACACCATATATTTT | CASSLYRSRGSSGNTIYF
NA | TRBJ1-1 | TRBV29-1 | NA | TGCAGCGTTGTACGTCAGGTAAAGACTGAAGCTTTCTTT | CSVVRQVKTEAFF
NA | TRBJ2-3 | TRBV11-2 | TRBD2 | TGTGCCAGCAGCGTTAGCGGGGGGGCCGGGGATACGCAGTATTTT | CASSVSGGAGDTQYF
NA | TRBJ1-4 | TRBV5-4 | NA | TGTGCCAGCAGCCTAAGGACATCAACTAATGAAAAACTGTTTTTT | CASSLRTSTNEKLFF
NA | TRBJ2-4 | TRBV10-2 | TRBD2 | TGCGCCAGCAGCAGGACTAGCGGGGGCGTAGCCAAAAACATTCAGTACTTC | CASSRTSGGVAKNIQYF
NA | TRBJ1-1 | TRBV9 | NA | TGTGCCAGCAGCGTAGTCCAGGGTCACTCGTCCATGAACACTGAAGCTTTCTTT | CASSVVQGHSSMNTEAFF
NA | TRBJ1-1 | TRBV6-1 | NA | TGTGCCAGCAGTGAAGCTGGGGCAGGGGCAATGCGAGCTTTCTTT | CASSEAGAGAMRAFF
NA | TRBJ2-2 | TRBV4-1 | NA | TGCGCCAGCAGCCAGAGGACAGCGAACACCGGGGAGCTGTTTTTT | CASSQRTANTGELFF
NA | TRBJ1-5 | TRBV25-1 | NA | TGTGCCAGCAGAGACACGGACGGGGCCCAGCATTTT | CASRDTDGAQHF
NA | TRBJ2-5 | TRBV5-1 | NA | TGCGCCAGCAGCCACAGACAGTACGGGGAGACCCAGTACTTC | CASSHRQYGETQYF
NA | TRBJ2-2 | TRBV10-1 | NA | TGCGCCACCCGCGGGGACCACACCGGGGAGCTGTTTTTT | CATRGDHTGELFF
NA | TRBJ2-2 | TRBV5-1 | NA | TGCGCCAGCAGCCCTAGACAGTCCTCCGGGGAGCTGTTTTTT | CASSPRQSSGELFF
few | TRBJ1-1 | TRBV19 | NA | TGTGCCAGTAGTATCTCGGCCATGTGGCAGGCCCGCGAAGCTTTCTTT | CASSISAMWQAREAFF
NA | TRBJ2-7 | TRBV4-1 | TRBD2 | TGCGCCAGCAGCCAAAAAACGGGGGGGATCCCCTACGAGCAGTACTTC | CASSQKTGGIPYEQYF
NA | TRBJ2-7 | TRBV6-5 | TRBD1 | TGTGCCAGCAGTCGGGACAGGAGCGAGCAGTACTTC | CASSRDRSEQYF
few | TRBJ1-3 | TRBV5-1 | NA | TGCGCCAGCAGCGAAGGAGTTACTGGAAACACCATATATTTT | CASSEGVTGNTIYF
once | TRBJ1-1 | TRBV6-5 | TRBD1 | TGTGCCAGCGGGGATCGACAGGGAACTGAAGCTTTCTTT | CASGDRQGTEAFF
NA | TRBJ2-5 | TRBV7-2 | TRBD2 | TGTGCCAGCAGCTTACCAACTCTAGCGGGGGGGCCGGAGACCCAGTACTTC | CASSLPTLAGGPETQYF
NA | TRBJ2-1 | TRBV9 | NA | TGTGCCAGCAGCGCCGGATATGGACAGTCTGTGAGCTCCTACAATGAGCAGTTCTTC | CASSAGYGQSVSSYNEQFF
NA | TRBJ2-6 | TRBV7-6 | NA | TGTGCCAGCAGCTTTCTTCTAACTGGGGCCAACGTCCTGACTTTC | CASSFLLTGANVLTF
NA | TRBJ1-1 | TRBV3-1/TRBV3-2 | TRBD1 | TGTGCCAGCAGCCTATACCCGACAGGGGAGGATTTGAACACTGAAGCTTTCTTT | CASSLYPTGEDLNTEAFF
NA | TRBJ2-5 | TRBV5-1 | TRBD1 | TGCGCCAGCAGCTTGAGATCGGGACAGCAAGAGACCCAGTACTTC | CASSLRSGQQETQYF
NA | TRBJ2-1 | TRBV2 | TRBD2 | TGTGCCAGCAGATCCTTAGCGGGGACCAGCGATGAGCAGTTCTTC | CASRSLAGTSDEQFF
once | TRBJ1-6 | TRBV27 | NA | TGTGCCAGCAGTTTACGGGGTTCACCCCTCCACTTT | CASSLRGSPLHF
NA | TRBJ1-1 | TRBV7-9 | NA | TGTGCCAGCAGCTTAGGGGAGTGGACTGAAGCTTTCTTT | CASSLGEWTEAFF
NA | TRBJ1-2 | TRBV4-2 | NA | TGTGCCAGCAGCCAAGATAAGCAGGGCGTCTATGGCTACACCTTC | CASSQDKQGVYGYTF
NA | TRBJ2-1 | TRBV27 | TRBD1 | TGTGCCAGCAGTACCGGGACAGGGGGAAACAATGAGCAGTTCTTC | CASSTGTGGNNEQFF
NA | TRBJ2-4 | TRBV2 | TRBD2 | TGTGCCAGCAGCAGACTAGCGGTAGCCAAAAACATTCAGTACTTC | CASSRLAVAKNIQYF
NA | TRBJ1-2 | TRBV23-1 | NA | TGCGCCAGCAGTCAATCGAGGACAGAGTATGGCTACACCTTC | CASSQSRTEYGYTF
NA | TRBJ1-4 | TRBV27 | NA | TGTGCCAGCAGTTTTGGCATTAATGAAAAACTGTTTTTT | CASSFGINEKLFF
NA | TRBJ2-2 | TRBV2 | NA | TGTGCCAGCAGTGAAGGGAGGGTCACCGGGGAGCTGTTTTTT | CASSEGRVTGELFF
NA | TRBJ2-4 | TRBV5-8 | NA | TGTGCCAGCAGCCTTGGACATTCCTTGGGGGCCAAAAACATTCAGTACTTC | CASSLGHSLGAKNIQYF
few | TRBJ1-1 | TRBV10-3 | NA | TGTGCCATCAGTGAATTACAGCACACTGAAGCTTTCTTT | CAISELQHTEAFF
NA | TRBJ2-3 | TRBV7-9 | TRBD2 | TGTGCCAGCAGCTTCTTTCCTAGCGGGGAAGGCACAGATACGCAGTATTTT | CASSFFPSGEGTDTQYF
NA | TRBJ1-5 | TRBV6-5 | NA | TGTGCCAGCAGTTATACGGGGGATGGGGGAAGTCAGCCCCAGCATTTT | CASSYTGDGGSQPQHF
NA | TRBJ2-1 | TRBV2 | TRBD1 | TGTGCCAGCATCCGAGGGACAGGGGACGGGGATGAGCAGTTCTTC | CASIRGTGDGDEQFF
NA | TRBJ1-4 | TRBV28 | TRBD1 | TGTGCCAGCAGTTGGGACAGTAATGAAAAACTGTTTTTT | CASSWDSNEKLFF
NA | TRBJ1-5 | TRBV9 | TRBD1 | TGTGCCAGCAGCGTAGGACAGGGTAATCAGCCCCAGCATTTT | CASSVGQGNQPQHF
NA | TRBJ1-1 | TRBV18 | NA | TGTGCCAGCTCACCTGTAAATCCGGGGGCTGAAGCTTTCTTT | CASSPVNPGAEAFF
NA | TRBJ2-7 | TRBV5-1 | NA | TGCGCCAGCCTTTGCTACGAGCAGTACTTC | CASLCYEQYF
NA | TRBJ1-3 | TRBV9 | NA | TGTGCCAGCAGACCAGGATCGACCTCTGGAAACACCATATATTTT | CASRPGSTSGNTIYF
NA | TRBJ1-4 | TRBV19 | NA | TGTGCCAGTAGTATGGGGCAGCATAATGAAAAACTGTTTTTT | CASSMGQHNEKLFF
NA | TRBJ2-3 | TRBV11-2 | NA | TGTGCCAGCAGCCGCACAGGGTGGGTGTACACAGATACGCAGTATTTT | CASSRTGWVYTDTQYF
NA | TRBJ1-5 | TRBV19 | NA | TGTGCCAGTAGTCCCCAGACAGCAGGCAATCAGCCCCAGCATTTT | CASSPQTAGNQPQHF
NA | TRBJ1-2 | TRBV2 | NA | TGTGCCAGCAGTGCTCTCCAACAGGGCGGCTATGGCTACACCTTC | CASSALQQGGYGYTF